The 15 T cell receptor beta chains presented below share a single source sample, sequenced in a study of early T cells in non-severe SARS-CoV-2 infection. TCRdb called the 5' RACE reads again in MiXCR, with one record for every CDR3 protein. The sample includes about 50,000 distinct CDR3 sequences, about 10% of them seen just once. The sample taken for sequencing was whole blood. These receptors were taken from an adult who was a healthcare worker with PCR-confirmed SARS-CoV-2 infection or an uninfected control (not recorded which).

This chain joins TRBV6-2 or TRBV6-3 and TRBJ1-1; unclear D gene. Per germline, CDR1 MNHEY and CDR2 SVGEGT. Deletions cut 2 bases from V and 1 base from J, with 5 bases between. The CDR3 sequence is 13 residues long. The CDR3 protein is CASSYQANTEAFF. As DNA, the CDR3 is TGTGCCAGCAGTTACCAGGCGAACACTGAAGCTTTCTTT.

This clonotype was picked up many times. The V call is TRBV7-2, the J call TRBJ2-5; weak D call: TRBD1 (6 bases). V was trimmed by 4 bases and J by 2 bases, leaving 8 bases between them. The CDR3 spans 13 residues. In germline, CDR1 is SGHTA, CDR2 FQGNSA. CDR3 sequence reads: CASSSGQQETQYF. CDR3 DNA sequence: TGTGCCAGCAGCTCAGGACAGCAAGAGACCCAGTACTTC.

The sample holds many counts of this clonotype. The rearrangement uses TRBV6-5 and TRBJ2-7, with TRBD2 identical over 7 bases. This CDR3 has 13 amino acids. The V and J ends lost 6 bases and 2 bases, in that order; junction bases with no gene match: 4. Germline V gene data show CDR1 as MNHEY and CDR2 as SVGAGI. CDR3 region: CASRPLAAYEQYF. The DNA of the CDR3 is TGTGCCAGCAGGCCCCTAGCGGCCTACGAGCAGTACTTC.

This clonotype was observed a handful of times. The rearrangement uses TRBV7-2 and TRBJ2-5, with TRBD1 as a possible D gene (6 bases). V lost 2 bases and J 5 bases, leaving 18 bases between the germline ends. This CDR3 spans 16 amino acids. Germline assignment: CDR1 SGHTA and CDR2 FQGNSA. CDR3 in amino acids: CASSLPRDTQGETQYF. The CDR3 nucleotides are TGTGCCAGCAGCTTACCCCGGGACACTCAGGGGGAGACCCAGTACTTC. Complete variable domain (other parts from reference TRBV7-2 and TRBJ2-5): GAGVSQSPSNKVTEKGKDVELRCDPISGHTALYWYRQSLGQGLEFLIYFQGNSAPDKSGLPSDRFSAERTGGSVSTLTIQRTQQEDSAVYLCASSLPRDTQGETQYFGPGTRLLVL.

The sample holds a few counts of this clonotype. In DNA form, the CDR3 reads TGCGCCAGCAGTTACAGGGAGCCCTACTATGGCTACACCTTC. It codes for CASSYREPYYGYTF. V and J are TRBV5-1 and TRBJ1-2, with D possibly matching TRBD1 (6 bases). This CDR3 has 14 residues. With 5 bases removed from V and 3 bases from J, the gap between germline ends came to 14 bases. Germline values: CDR1 SGHRS, CDR2 YFSETQ.

The CDR3 nucleotides are TGTGCCAGCAAATGGGCTTTTTACGAGCAGTACTTC. Amino acid sequence: CASKWAFYEQYF. J is TRBJ2-7 and V is TRBV12-3 or TRBV12-4; D is unresolved. This CDR3 is built from 12 residues. Trimming shortened V by 7 bases and J by 4 bases, and 11 bases separated the two germline ends.

The sample holds many counts of this clonotype. This sequence joins TRBV5-1 and TRBJ2-5; tentative D call: TRBD2 (5 bases). Trimming removed 2 bases at V and 1 base at J, with 15 bases between. The CDR3 is made up of 16 amino acids. The V gene's germline CDR1 is SGHRS and CDR2 YFSETQ. CDR3 DNA: TGCGCCAGCAGCTTCGGAGTGGGAGTGGGCCAAGAGACCCAGTACTTC. Protein: CASSFGVGVGQETQYF.

In its sample, this clonotype was seen many times. The rearrangement uses TRBV28 and TRBJ2-5; 11 bases fit TRBD2. Germline lookup yields CDR1 MDHEN and CDR2 SYDVKM. This CDR3 spans 14 amino acids. Germline trimming cut 7 bases from V and 5 bases from J; bases unmatched to any gene: 6. CDR3 protein: CASTDLAGGETQYF. For the CDR3, the DNA is TGTGCCAGCACCGATCTAGCGGGAGGTGAGACCCAGTACTTC.

V is TRBV12-3 or TRBV12-4 and J is TRBJ2-4; TRBD1 might be the D (5 bases). Trimming stripped 5 bases from V and 0 bases from J, with 23 bases between. This CDR3 comprises 19 residues. CDR3 amino acids: CASSPEIRRQSLAKNIQYF. CDR3 nucleotide sequence: TGTGCCAGCAGTCCAGAAATACGGAGACAGAGCCTAGCCAAAAACATTCAGTACTTC.

This clonotype was counted ten times or more. The V call is TRBV7-9, the J call TRBJ2-7; D is possibly TRBD2 (6 bases). CDR3 length equals 15 residues. Germline CDR1 is SEHNR and CDR2 is FQNEAQ (reference sequence). V dropped 0 bases and J dropped 2 bases, with 11 bases sitting between them. CDR3 sequence (DNA): TGTGCCAGCAGCTTAGCGGGGGGTGTCCCCTACGAGCAGTACTTC. It specifies CASSLAGGVPYEQYF.

This clonotype came up a few times. The chain is built from TRBV6-5 and TRBJ2-1; TRBD2 aligns across 10 bases. CDR1 is MNHEY, CDR2 SVGAGI, per germline. This CDR3 has 15 amino acids. J was trimmed by 4 bases and V by 6 bases; bases with no gene match: 6. The CDR3 DNA is TGTGCCAGCAGGACCCGGACTAGCGGATACAATGAGCAGTTCTTC. Translated, it gives CASRTRTSGYNEQFF.

This clonotype was seen ten or more times. The gene calls are TRBV6-6 and TRBJ1-2, with TRBD1 matching over 8 bases. Germline V gives CDR1 MNHNY, CDR2 SVGAGI (reference sequence). This CDR3 comprises 14 residues. V lost 6 bases, J lost 4 bases, and 7 bases stayed unmatched. The CDR3 loop is CASSLTGDAYGYTF. Here the CDR3 DNA reads TGTGCCAGCAGCTTGACAGGGGACGCCTATGGCTACACCTTC.

The CDR3 DNA follows: TGCAGCGTTGTCACCGAATCGAAGTCGATTCAGTACTTC. Protein product: CSVVTESKSIQYF. The rearrangement joins TRBV29-1 to TRBJ2-4; D is unclear. This CDR3 is 13 amino acids long. The germline V gene encodes CDR1 SQVTM and CDR2 ANQGSEA. The V end was cut by 4 bases, the J end by 10 bases, with 17 bases between.

This clonotype was seen ten or more times. The chain links TRBV5-6 to TRBJ2-3, with no clear D. Germline values: CDR1 SGHDT, CDR2 YYEEEE. Trimming took 0 bases from V and 4 from J, leaving 6 bases between them. The CDR3 totals 13 residues. The CDR3 nucleotides read TGTGCCAGCAGCTTGGAGTCGGCAGATACGCAGTATTTT. It is translated as CASSLESADTQYF.

In this sample, this clonotype turned up a few times. This chain connects TRBV29-1 to TRBJ2-1, with 8 positions matching TRBD1. V trimming: 1 base; J trimming: 8 bases; junction bases outside the gene matches: 7. The CDR3 has 14 amino acids. Per the germline V gene, CDR1 is SQVTM and CDR2 is ANQGSEA. DNA of the CDR3: TGCAGCGTTGAAGGGTCAGGGGGCGGGTATGAGCAGTTCTTC. This gives the protein CSVEGSGGGYEQFF.